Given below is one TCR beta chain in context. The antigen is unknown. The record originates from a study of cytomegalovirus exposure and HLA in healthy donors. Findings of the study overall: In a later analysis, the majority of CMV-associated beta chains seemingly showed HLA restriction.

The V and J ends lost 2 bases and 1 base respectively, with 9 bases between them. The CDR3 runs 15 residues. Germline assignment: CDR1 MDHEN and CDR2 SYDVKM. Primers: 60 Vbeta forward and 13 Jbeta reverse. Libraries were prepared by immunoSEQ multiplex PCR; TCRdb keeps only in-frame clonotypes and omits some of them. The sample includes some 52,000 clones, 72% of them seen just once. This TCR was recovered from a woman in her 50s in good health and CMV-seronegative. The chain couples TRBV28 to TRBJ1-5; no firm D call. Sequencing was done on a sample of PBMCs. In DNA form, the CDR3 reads TGTGCCAGCAGTTTAGGAGGGTTGAGCAATCAGCCCCAGCATTTT. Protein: CASSLGGLSNQPQHF.